The clone carrying this T cell receptor (beta chain) has ten or more counts. No antigen is known for it. Germline values: CDR1 MNHNY, CDR2 SVGAGI (reference sequence). The V gene lost 0 bases and the J gene lost 2 bases, with 8 bases spanning the gap. The length of the CDR3 is 14 residues. Amplification of TCR alpha and beta CDR3 regions from RNA used iRepertoire nested multiplex PCR. Tissue mRNA or PBMC total RNA, roughly 100-400 ng, went into one-step reverse transcription and amplification. TCRdb re-derived calls from the multiplex PCR reads in MiXCR, one entry per CDR3 protein. The sample includes about 140,000 distinct CDR3 sequences, roughly two fifths of them seen just once. The data were taken from a study of glioma-infiltrating T cells. Findings and limits, study-wide: Tissue-blood divergence was below expectation in non-neoplastic patients, above in gliomas.

The chain uses TRBV6-6 and TRBJ2-7; D might be TRBD1 (5 bases). This TCR was sampled from a human donor with low-grade glioma or glioblastoma, undergoing nonglioma brain surgery, or in good health (not recorded which). Source material: glioma tissue, nonneoplastic brain tissue, or PBMCs (not recorded which). CDR3 coding DNA: TGTGCCAGCAGTTACTCGACACAGGCCTACGAGCAGTACTTC. Residues: CASSYSTQAYEQYF.